What follows are 30 T cell receptor beta chains derived from one specimen sequenced in a study of cytomegalovirus exposure and HLA in healthy donors. The data were produced by immunoSEQ multiplex PCR, yet TCRdb's version contains in-frame clones alone and is incomplete. The table includes 190,000 or so clones, roughly 84% detected once. Material for sequencing was PBMCs. Source of these receptors: a woman aged 18-29 years in good health and CMV-seropositive.

The chain combines TRBV7-9 with TRBJ1-1; D gene uncertain. This CDR3 is 13 amino acids long. Per germline, CDR1 SEHNR and CDR2 FQNEAQ (reference sequence). V lost 3 bases and J lost 3, with 8 bases in between. CDR3 loop: CASSFPGDTEAFF. The CDR3, as DNA: TGTGCCAGCAGCTTCCCCGGAGACACTGAAGCTTTCTTT.

This rearrangement joins TRBV4-2 to TRBJ2-3, with 13 bases fitting TRBD2. The CDR3 is made up of 19 amino acids. Germline V CDR1 and CDR2: LGHNA, YNFKEQ. V was pared by 1 base and J by 7 bases, with 14 bases of the junction left unmatched. CDR3 nucleotide sequence: TGTGCCAGCAGCCAAGGATGGAAACTAGCGGGGGGGGCGATGAATACGCAGTATTTT. Its translation: CASSQGWKLAGGAMNTQYF.

The chain employs TRBV7-9 and TRBJ1-2; 8 positions agree with TRBD1. V was pared by 5 bases and J by 0 bases, with 2 bases of the junction left unmatched. The germline V gene has CDR1 SEHNR and CDR2 FQNEAQ (reference sequence). The CDR3 spans 14 residues. Here the CDR3 DNA reads TGTGCCAGCAGCCTGGGACAGGCTAACTATGGCTACACCTTC. Amino acids: CASSLGQANYGYTF.

This clone was picked up many times. V and J are TRBV2 and TRBJ1-3; 7 bases map to TRBD1. This CDR3 is 17 amino acids long. The V gene's germline CDR1 is SNHLY and CDR2 FYNNEI. J lost 0 bases, V lost 6 bases, and 11 bases had no gene match. CDR3 coding DNA: TGTGCCAGCAGCCCTGAAAGGGGGCGAAGCTCTGGAAACACCATATATTTT. Protein product: CASSPERGRSSGNTIYF.

This chain links TRBV2 with TRBJ2-7; perhaps TRBD1 as D (6 bases). This CDR3 region has 15 residues. V shed 3 bases and J shed 0 bases, with 12 bases lying between them. The germline gives CDR1 SNHLY, CDR2 FYNNEI. CDR3 amino acids: CASSDWTESSYEQYF. The CDR3 DNA reads as TGTGCCAGCAGTGACTGGACAGAGAGCTCCTACGAGCAGTACTTC. Full variable domain (outside the CDR3, taken from reference TRBV2 and TRBJ2-7): EPEVTQTPSHQVTQMGQEVILRCVPISNHLYFYWYRQILGQKVEFLVSFYNNEISEKSEIFDDQFSVERPDGSNFTLKIRSTKLEDSAMYFCASSDWTESSYEQYFGPGTRLTVT.

The gene calls are TRBV27 and TRBJ1-5; D is unresolved. Per germline, CDR1 MNHEY and CDR2 SMNVEV (reference sequence). The V end was cut by 3 bases, the J end by 0 bases, with 9 bases between. CDR3 length equals 15 residues. CDR3 DNA sequence: TGTGCCAGCAGTTTGTCCCCTAATAGCAATCAGCCCCAGCATTTT. Translation: CASSLSPNSNQPQHF.

A single count supports this clone. The J gene is TRBJ1-4, the V gene TRBV7-2; D is uncertain. V was cut by 1 base and J by 8 bases, with 8 bases left in between. The germline gives CDR1 SGHTA, CDR2 FQGNSA. This CDR3 comprises 13 residues. The CDR3 DNA follows: TGTGCCAGCAGCTTAGGGTCCCGGGAAAAACTGTTTTTT. Translation gives CASSLGSREKLFF.

In this sample, this clone turned up once. The V call is TRBV28, the J call TRBJ2-2, with 7 bases identical to TRBD1. The junction had 13 bases not matched to a gene; V was cut back by 3 bases and J by 3 bases. Per germline, CDR1 MDHEN and CDR2 SYDVKM. This CDR3 contains 18 residues. The CDR3 DNA sequence: TGTGCCAGCAGTTTGCCCCCCGAAGGGGGCGCGCACACCGGGGAGCTGTTTTTT. The encoded protein is CASSLPPEGGAHTGELFF.

The rearrangement uses TRBV7-2 and TRBJ2-5, with 10 nucleotides matching TRBD2. CDR1 is SGHTA and CDR2 is FQGNSA in the germline V gene. The ends lost 6 bases at V and 2 bases at J; junction bases unmatched: 6. This CDR3 is built from 15 residues. The CDR3 nucleotides read TGTGCCAGCAGTTCCCGTAGCGGGGGGCAAGAGACCCAGTACTTC. As protein: CASSSRSGGQETQYF.

This chain connects TRBV2 to TRBJ2-7; 7 bases agree with TRBD2. Germline CDR1 is SNHLY and CDR2 is FYNNEI. This CDR3 is 15 amino acids long. Trimming at V came to 7 bases and at J to 2 bases, leaving 11 bases not matched to a gene. CDR3 in DNA: TGTGCCAGCATTGATGGAGGGACTAAACCCTACGAGCAGTACTTC. Translated, it gives CASIDGGTKPYEQYF.

The CDR3 region is CASSDGTGYGYEQYF. In DNA, the CDR3 is TGTGCCAGCAGTGACGGGACAGGGTATGGGTACGAGCAGTACTTC. The chain combines TRBV6-1 with TRBJ2-7; TRBD1 matches at 9 bases. Germline CDR1 is MNHNS and CDR2 is SASEGT. The CDR3 covers 15 residues. The V and J ends lost 3 bases and 4 bases, in that order; junction bases with no gene match: 7.

This chain links TRBV4-2 with TRBJ2-3, with TRBD2 matching 8 bases. The junction had 7 bases not matched to a gene; V was cut back by 0 bases and J by 5 bases. Germline V gene sequence: CDR1 LGHNA, CDR2 YNFKEQ. The CDR3 runs 16 residues. CDR3 DNA: TGTGCCAGCAGCCAAGAACGTCGGGGGGGCGAAGATACGCAGTATTTT. It specifies CASSQERRGGEDTQYF.

The chain links TRBV12-5 to TRBJ2-7; 10 bases are a match to TRBD1. Germline V CDR1 and CDR2: LGHNT, FRNRAP. The V gene end was trimmed by 6 bases and the J gene end by 2 bases; junction bases not matched to a gene: 4. This CDR3 contains 14 residues. Here the CDR3 reads CASGTGTGAYEQYF. The CDR3, as DNA: TGTGCTAGTGGCACCGGGACAGGGGCCTACGAGCAGTACTTC.

This clone was found once. The rearrangement uses TRBV4-2 and TRBJ1-1; D is undetermined. CDR1 and CDR2 (germline): LGHNA, YNFKEQ. CDR3 size: 15 residues. V shed 2 bases and J shed 4 bases, with 14 bases lying between them. Here the CDR3 reads CASSQYHRVFTEAFF. CDR3 coding DNA: TGTGCCAGCAGCCAATATCATCGAGTTTTCACTGAAGCTTTCTTT.

This clone was detected only a few times. The chain uses TRBV19 and TRBJ1-6; possible D gene TRBD1, 6 bases. The CDR3 contains 15 residues. Per the germline V gene, CDR1 is LNHDA and CDR2 is SQIVND (reference sequence). Trimming pared 7 bases from V and 7 bases from J, leaving 17 bases between. DNA for the CDR3: TGTGCCAGTACCACACCAGGGGTCAAAAATTCACCCCTCCACTTT. This codes for CASTTPGVKNSPLHF.

The rearrangement links TRBV11-2 to TRBJ2-1, with 7 bases matching TRBD1. V gave up 6 bases and J gave up 2 bases; unmatched junction bases: 10. CDR3 length equals 16 residues. CDR1 is SGHAT and CDR2 is FQNNGV in the germline V gene. The DNA for the CDR3 is TGTGCCAGCAGGAGCACAGGGGCCGATCCCTACAATGAGCAGTTCTTC. This sequence encodes CASRSTGADPYNEQFF.

The chain employs TRBV7-9 and TRBJ2-7, with TRBD2 as a possible D gene (5 bases). Germline V gene data show CDR1 as SEHNR and CDR2 as FQNEAQ (reference sequence). V lost 4 bases and J 4 bases, leaving 11 bases between the germline ends. This CDR3 has 13 residues. The CDR3 DNA follows: TGTGCCAGCAGCTACGGGGAACTGTACGAGCAGTACTTC. Amino acids: CASSYGELYEQYF. Full variable domain (rest looked up from reference TRBV7-9 and TRBJ2-7): DTGVSQNPRHKITKRGQNVTFRCDPISEHNRLYWYRQTLGQGPEFLTYFQNEAQLEKSRLLSDRFSAERPKGSFSTLEIQRTEQGDSAMYLCASSYGELYEQYFGPGTRLTVT.

This chain uses TRBV9 with TRBJ2-3, with TRBD2 matching over 8 bases. Germline-derived CDR1 and CDR2 are SGDLS and YYNGEE. V trimming: 5 bases; J trimming: 2 bases; junction bases outside the gene matches: 7. CDR3 length: 15 residues. The DNA of the CDR3 is TGTGCCAGCAGTCCGGGTAGCGGGGACACAGATACGCAGTATTTT. As protein: CASSPGSGDTDTQYF.

This sequence joins TRBV9 and TRBJ2-5; TRBD2 might be the D (6 bases). The germline V and J ends were trimmed by 4 bases and 5 bases, with 12 bases remaining between them. CDR1 is SGDLS, CDR2 YYNGEE, per germline. The CDR3 is 13 amino acids. The CDR3 DNA sequence: TGTGCCAGCAGCAGAACTAGCTCTGAGACCCAGTACTTC. Translating gives CASSRTSSETQYF. The variable domain in full, with the rest retrieved from reference TRBV9 and TRBJ2-5, is DSGVTQTPKHLITATGQRVTLRCSPRSGDLSVYWYQQSLDQGLQFLIQYYNGEERAKGNILERFSAQQFPDLHSELNLSSLELGDSALYFCASSRTSSETQYFGPGTRLLVL.

The genes are TRBV29-1 and TRBJ1-2, with D tentatively TRBD1 (5 bases). The CDR3 contains 13 residues. Germline V lookup: CDR1 SQVTM, CDR2 ANQGSEA. Trimming cost V 6 bases and J 5 bases, with 16 bases left between them. CDR3 nucleotide sequence: TGCAGCGTACGCCTGCAGGGTGGATATGGCTACACCTTC. It is translated as CSVRLQGGYGYTF.

The chain couples TRBV5-1 to TRBJ2-7, with TRBD2 matching 10 bases. The trim removed 9 bases at V and 5 bases at J, leaving 14 bases unmatched. The CDR3 covers 15 residues. Germline CDR1 and CDR2: SGHRS and YFSETQ. CDR3 in DNA: TGCGCCACCCGGATTGGTAGCGGGGGGACCAACGAGCAGTACTTC. It specifies CATRIGSGGTNEQYF.

The chain combines TRBV20-1 with TRBJ2-3; no definite D call. This CDR3 spans 10 amino acids. Germline loops: CDR1 DFQATT, CDR2 SNEGSKA (reference sequence). The V and J ends lost 2 bases and 5 bases respectively, with 2 bases between them. In DNA form, the CDR3 reads TGCAGTGCTAGACTAGATACGCAGTATTTT. Protein product: CSARLDTQYF.

The V gene is TRBV2, the J gene TRBJ2-3, with D uncertain. CDR3 length equals 16 residues. CDR1 SNHLY and CDR2 FYNNEI come from the germline V gene. V shed 3 bases and J shed 2 bases, with 15 bases lying between them. CDR3 nucleotides: TGTGCCAGCAGTGATGGAGCAGCGATCCTCACAGATACGCAGTATTTT. Translating it yields CASSDGAAILTDTQYF.

The rearrangement uses TRBV19 and TRBJ2-7, with unresolved D. Germline CDR1 reads LNHDA; CDR2 reads SQIVND (reference sequence). Trimming pared 1 base from V and 4 bases from J, leaving 14 bases between. The CDR3 is 15 amino acids. CDR3 in amino acids: CASSIGGLAAYEQYF. DNA for the CDR3: TGTGCCAGTAGTATAGGTGGGTTGGCGGCTTACGAGCAGTACTTC. Variable domain in full (rest from reference TRBV19 and TRBJ2-7): DGGITQSPKYLFRKEGQNVTLSCEQNLNHDAMYWYRQDPGQGLRLIYYSQIVNDFQKGDIAEGYSVSREKKESFPLTVTSAQKNPTAFYLCASSIGGLAAYEQYFGPGTRLTVT.

The rearrangement uses TRBV10-2 and TRBJ2-6; maybe TRBD2 (5 bases). The CDR3 totals 17 residues. CDR1 and CDR2 from the germline V gene are WSHSY and SAAADI. V shed 0 bases and J shed 0 bases, with 9 bases lying between them. The CDR3 DNA follows: TGCGCCAGCAGTGAGTCAGAGGGAATCTCTGGGGCCAACGTCCTGACTTTC. Protein: CASSESEGISGANVLTF.

This chain connects TRBV6-1 to TRBJ1-4; D not resolved. This CDR3 region has 15 residues. Trimming removed 6 bases from V and 6 bases from J, with 17 bases in between. Germline-derived CDR1 and CDR2 are MNHNS and SASEGT. The CDR3 nucleotides read TGTGCCAGCAGAGAGCCATCGAGGTTGGATGAAAAACTGTTTTTT. It encodes CASREPSRLDEKLFF.

The V gene is TRBV7-8, the J gene TRBJ2-7, with TRBD2 matching over 11 bases. The CDR3 totals 18 residues. The germline V gene encodes CDR1 SGHVS and CDR2 FQNEAQ. With V trimmed by 5 bases and J by 4 bases, 16 bases remained unmatched. CDR3 protein: CASSPYFRLAGFSYEQYF. As DNA, the CDR3 is TGTGCCAGCAGCCCCTACTTCCGACTAGCGGGGTTCAGTTACGAGCAGTACTTC.

This sequence joins TRBV29-1 and TRBJ1-6, with a tentative D call TRBD1 (5 bases). From germline, CDR1 is SQVTM and CDR2 ANQGSEA. The V gene lost 5 bases and the J gene lost 6 bases, with 14 bases spanning the gap. The CDR3 consists of 14 residues. As DNA, the CDR3 is TGCAGCGTTCTTCAGGGTGTGGGTAATTCACCCCTCCACTTT. This encodes CSVLQGVGNSPLHF.

The chain carries TRBV5-4 and TRBJ2-2, with D tentatively TRBD2 (7 bases). The germline V gene has CDR1 SGHNT and CDR2 YYREEE (reference sequence). V lost 4 bases and J lost 5, with 21 bases in between. The CDR3 is 17 residues long. This chain's CDR3 is CASSPRGLAATTGELFF. The CDR3 region has the DNA TGTGCCAGCAGCCCCCGGGGGCTAGCGGCTACTACCGGGGAGCTGTTTTTT.

The chain has TRBV27 and TRBJ1-5, with D possibly being TRBD1 (5 bases). The CDR3 is 14 amino acids. V gave up 0 bases and J gave up 4 bases, with 7 bases separating them. Per the germline V gene, CDR1 is MNHEY and CDR2 is SMNVEV (reference sequence). CDR3 loop: CASSLSAGNQPQHF. The CDR3 nucleotides are TGTGCCAGCAGTTTATCAGCAGGGAATCAGCCCCAGCATTTT.